These 16 T cell receptor beta chains share one sample of origin, sequenced in a study of blood T cells in healthy people across ages. The authors ran a second PCR of about 7 to 12 cycles using a sample-barcoded 5' primer and a J-beta primer mix. TCRdb redid the calling of the 5' RACE reads with MiXCR, one entry per CDR3 protein. The sample contains about 1,400,000 distinct CDR3 sequences, approximately 42% of which appear only once. Sequenced material: blood. The receptors derive from a woman aged 18-29 years in good health.

The chain couples TRBV27 to TRBJ2-1; 12 nucleotides line up with TRBD2. From germline, CDR1 is MNHEY and CDR2 SMNVEV (reference sequence). The J segment lost 8 bases and the V segment lost 6 bases, leaving 8 bases of the junction unmatched. The CDR3 extends over 15 amino acids. The CDR3 spells CASSLAGGPADEQFF. In DNA form, the CDR3 reads TGTGCCAGCAGCCTAGCGGGAGGGCCTGCGGATGAGCAGTTCTTC.

The genes are TRBV7-9 and TRBJ2-1; D ambiguous. The CDR3 covers 15 residues. Germline V lookup: CDR1 SEHNR, CDR2 FQNEAQ (reference sequence). The V end was cut by 2 bases, the J end by 4 bases, with 12 bases between. CDR3 coding DNA: TGTGCCAGCAGCTTAACAAGGGCGCAGTACAATGAGCAGTTCTTC. This gives the protein CASSLTRAQYNEQFF.

The V gene is TRBV7-8, the J gene TRBJ1-2; no firm D call. The length of the CDR3 is 14 residues. Between the trimmed V and J ends, which lost 4 bases and 0 bases, there was a span of 9 bases. Germline V gene lookup returns CDR1 SGHVS and CDR2 FQNEAQ. The CDR3 loop is CASSSVAANYGYTF. The CDR3 bases are TGTGCCAGCAGCTCCGTGGCAGCTAACTATGGCTACACCTTC. Full variable domain (outside the CDR3, taken from reference TRBV7-8 and TRBJ1-2): GAGVSQSPRYKVAKRGQDVALRCDPISGHVSLFWYQQALGQGPEFLTYFQNEAQLDKSGLPSDRFFAERPEGSVSTLKIQRTQQEDSAVYLCASSSVAANYGYTFGSGTRLTVV.

The chain uses TRBV12-3 or TRBV12-4 and TRBJ2-3; 11 bases map to TRBD2. There are 14 residues in the CDR3. With 3 bases clipped from V and 7 bases from J, the junction kept 3 bases outside the gene matches. CDR3 in DNA: TGTGCCAGCAGTTTTAGCGGGGGGGGCAATACGCAGTATTTT. Amino acids: CASSFSGGGNTQYF.

Turning to this clonotype: The germline gene is not matched at one end of the junction; a read error may be the cause. Here the CDR3 reads CSARDPRGANENLFF. CDR3 coding DNA: TGCAGTGCTAGAGATCCACGGGGGGCTAATGAAAATCTGTTTTTT. The chain is built from TRBV20-1 and TRBJ1-4, with a tentative D call TRBD1 (6 bases). The germline CDR1 and CDR2 sequences are DFQATT and SNEGSKA (reference sequence). The CDR3 sequence is 15 residues long.

This sequence joins TRBV7-9 and TRBJ2-1, with 9 bases lining up with TRBD2. V trimming: 3 bases; J trimming: 7 bases; junction bases outside the gene matches: 7. Germline assignment: CDR1 SEHNR and CDR2 FQNEAQ (reference sequence). There are 15 residues in the CDR3. The chain's CDR3 is CASSFLSSGVNEQFF. CDR3 coding DNA: TGTGCCAGCAGCTTTTTATCTAGCGGGGTAAATGAGCAGTTCTTC.

The rearrangement uses TRBV5-1 and TRBJ2-5; 15 bases are a match to TRBD2. CDR1 and CDR2 from the germline V gene are SGHRS and YFSETQ. V lost 2 bases to trimming and J lost 0 bases; unmatched junction nucleotides: 11. CDR3 length equals 20 residues. CDR3 amino acids: CASSFPAGTSGGKYQETQYF. The CDR3 DNA reads as TGCGCCAGCAGCTTCCCCGCCGGGACTAGCGGGGGGAAGTACCAAGAGACCCAGTACTTC.

The chain has TRBV6-1 and TRBJ1-5; no definite D call. V was pared by 8 bases and J by 3 bases, with 17 bases between. The CDR3 is 15 residues long. Germline V gene data show CDR1 as MNHNS and CDR2 as SASEGT. The CDR3 nucleotides are TGTGCCAGCCTAGCCTACAGCCTAGACAATCAGCCCCAGCATTTT. Amino acid sequence: CASLAYSLDNQPQHF.

The chain combines TRBV27 with TRBJ1-1; unclear D gene. CDR1 is MNHEY, CDR2 SMNVEV, per germline (reference sequence). The CDR3 loop spans 13 amino acids. With 4 bases removed from V and 1 base from J, the gap between germline ends came to 7 bases. This CDR3 reads CASSWAGNTEAFF. DNA for the CDR3: TGTGCCAGCAGTTGGGCGGGGAACACTGAAGCTTTCTTT.

The chain uses TRBV20-1 and TRBJ2-7, with 11 bases lining up with TRBD2. CDR1 and CDR2 from the germline V gene are DFQATT and SNEGSKA (reference sequence). The CDR3 has 17 residues. Germline trimming cut 0 bases from V and 0 bases from J; bases unmatched to any gene: 7. CDR3 sequence: CSARDRLAGSTSYEQYF. The CDR3 DNA reads TGCAGTGCTAGAGACAGACTAGCGGGGTCCACCTCCTACGAGCAGTACTTC.

This chain connects TRBV29-1 to TRBJ2-1; D not certain. The germline V and J ends were trimmed by 3 bases and 5 bases, with 11 bases remaining between them. CDR3 size: 13 residues. Germline lookup yields CDR1 SQVTM and CDR2 ANQGSEA. CDR3 bases: TGCAGCGTTGATTTACTTAGGGACAATGAGCAGTTCTTC. Translating it yields CSVDLLRDNEQFF.

In its sample, this clonotype was seen a few times. The V call is TRBV5-1, the J call TRBJ2-1, with TRBD2 identical over 9 bases. Germline assignment: CDR1 SGHRS and CDR2 YFSETQ. With 0 bases clipped from V and 5 bases from J, the junction kept 15 bases outside the gene matches. This CDR3 contains 19 residues. CDR3 protein: CASSLGLAGPPPGDNEQFF. The CDR3 region has the DNA TGCGCCAGCAGCTTGGGGCTAGCGGGGCCGCCCCCTGGGGACAATGAGCAGTTCTTC.

V usage is TRBV28 and J usage is TRBJ2-1; D remains unclear. The CDR3 totals 9 residues. Germline V gene sequence: CDR1 MDHEN, CDR2 SYDVKM. The V end lost 8 bases, the J end lost 12 bases, and 8 bases lay between the germline ends. In DNA form, the CDR3 reads TGTGCCAGCGGTTGGTTGCAGTTCTTC. It translates to CASGWLQFF.

V is TRBV6-5 and J is TRBJ1-5, with no clear D. V was clipped by 2 bases and J by 5 bases, with 10 bases between them. CDR3 length equals 14 residues. The germline V gene encodes CDR1 MNHEY and CDR2 SVGAGI. CDR3 in DNA: TGTGCCAGCAGTTACAGTTTAATTGATCAGCCCCAGCATTTT. Its protein product is CASSYSLIDQPQHF.

The chain uses TRBV20-1 and TRBJ2-3, with 8 positions matching TRBD2. This CDR3 is 15 amino acids long. Germline trimming cut 4 bases from V and 7 bases from J; bases unmatched to any gene: 13. The germline gives CDR1 DFQATT, CDR2 SNEGSKA (reference sequence). DNA of the CDR3: TGCAGTGCTACCCCTAGCGGGCTCCCGCTGTATACGCAGTATTTT. It yields the protein CSATPSGLPLYTQYF.

The chain combines TRBV7-2 with TRBJ2-5; D possibly corresponds to TRBD1 (5 bases). Germline loops: CDR1 SGHTA, CDR2 FQGNSA. The CDR3 loop spans 14 amino acids. The V and J ends lost 2 bases and 11 bases respectively, with 18 bases between them. The DNA of the CDR3 is TGTGCCAGCAGCTTAATTGGGGCCTACAATGAGCAGTACTTC. Protein sequence: CASSLIGAYNEQYF. The entire variable domain, with the rest obtained from reference TRBV7-2 and TRBJ2-5, is as follows: GAGVSQSPSNKVTEKGKDVELRCDPISGHTALYWYRQSLGQGLEFLIYFQGNSAPDKSGLPSDRFSAERTGGSVSTLTIQRTQQEDSAVYLCASSLIGAYNEQYFGPGTRLLVL.